The source of this TCR beta chain is a study of T-cell reconstitution after alpha-beta-depleted transplantation in children (dated by TCRdb to 2016 to 2017). About the study as a whole: Using TCR repertoire profiling, the study followed T-cell immune reconstitution in a quantitative way in children after TCRalphabeta/CD19-depleted allogeneic hematopoietic cell transplantation.

Library creation used PCR. The listed sequencing device is Illumina HiSeq 2500. TCR library preparation used molecular barcoding, with unique molecular identifiers applied to normalize quantification of the TCRbeta repertoire. TCRdb's own reprocessing of the public reads used fastp at Q25 and MiXCR and kept productive beta chains. Rows are unified per CDR3 protein, each entry keeping the most common DNA and genes. This sample is represented by approximately 420,000 distinct CDR3 sequences; 11% of them were singletons. Roughly 5.1% of the sample lies in the top ten. A remark on this clonotype: The target of this receptor is not known. There are no base qualities to consult, and no much larger clone falls within one base.

V lost 8 bases and J lost 1 base; the stretch between them is 18 bases long. The germline V gene (reference sequence) provides CDR1 SEHNR and CDR2 FQNEAQ. The CDR3 sequence holds 16 residues, the cysteine and phenylalanine included. The kept DNA is CDR3 alone, 48 bases in frame from the first base. The sequence is built from TRBV7-9 and TRBJ2-1, with a weak D call of TRBD2 (5 bases match). The receptor comes from a human donor who donated a stem cell graft to a child with acute myeloid leukemia. Here the sequenced sample was PBMCs from the stem cell graft donor, taken from the stem cell graft. For the CDR3, the sequence is CASGGGTPGSYNEQFF. The nucleotide sequence is TGTGCCAGCGGAGGTGGAACCCCGGGTTCCTACAATGAGCAGTTCTTC. With the portions outside the CDR3 filled from the reference TRBV7-9 and TRBJ2-1 genes, the complete variable region becomes DTGVSQNPRHKITKRGQNVTFRCDPISEHNRLYWYRQTLGQGPEFLTYFQNEAQLEKSRLLSDRFSAERPKGSFSTLEIQRTEQGDSAMYLCASGGGTPGSYNEQFFGPGTRLTVL.